This TCR beta chain was identified during a study of CD8+ T cells in alopecia areata. Points from the study as a whole: Sharing of TCRs across patients appeared less clear than in mice, possibly for HLA-related reasons. Higher clonality was seen in lesional scalp than in normal scalp, especially in alopecia totalis/universalis.

The V gene's germline CDR1 is SGDLS and CDR2 YYNGEE. V shed 4 bases and J 5 bases; nucleotides not matched to a gene: 2. This CDR3 is built from 14 residues. It was cDNA, reverse transcribed from extracted RNA, that served as the sequencing template. Sequencing used immunoSEQ multiplex PCR; TCRdb keeps in-frame clones, though not all of them. The sample yields 180,000 or so clones, roughly 46% seen once. Treatment indicated: oral pan-JAK inhibitor, 5-10 mg twice daily. The study team obtained lesional scalp punch biopsies and peripheral blood from alopecia areata patients. For this clone: The antigen is undetermined.

The sequence was collected from a human donor with alopecia areata. The specimen was CD8+ T cells sorted from blood, collected at approximately week 52, from a patient treated with tofacitinib. The chain recombines TRBV9 with TRBJ1-6, with 8 bases identical to TRBD1. CDR3 coding DNA: TGTGCCAGCAGCTCGGGACAGGATAATTCACCCCTCCACTTT. Amino acids: CASSSGQDNSPLHF.